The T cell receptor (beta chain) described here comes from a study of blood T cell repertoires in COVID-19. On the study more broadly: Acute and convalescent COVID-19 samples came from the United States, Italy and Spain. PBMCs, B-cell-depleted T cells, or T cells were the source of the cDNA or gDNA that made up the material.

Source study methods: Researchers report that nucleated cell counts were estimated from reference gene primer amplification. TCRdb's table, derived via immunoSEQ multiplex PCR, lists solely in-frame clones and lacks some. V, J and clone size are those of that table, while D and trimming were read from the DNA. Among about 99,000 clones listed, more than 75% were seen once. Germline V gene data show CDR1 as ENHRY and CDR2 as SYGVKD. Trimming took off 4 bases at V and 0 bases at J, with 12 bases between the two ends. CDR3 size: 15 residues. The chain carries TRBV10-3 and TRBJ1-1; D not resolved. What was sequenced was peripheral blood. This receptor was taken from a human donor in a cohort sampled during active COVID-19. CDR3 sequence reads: CAISVRGSMNTEAFF. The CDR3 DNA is TGTGCCATCAGTGTACGGGGAAGCATGAACACTGAAGCTTTCTTT.